This section outlines one TCR beta chain sequence together with its context. The antigen remains undetermined. This record belongs to a study of blood T cells in healthy people across ages. Study results and limitations: Long-lived donors exceeded aged donors in naive CD4+ cells and diversity. Per million T cells, TCR beta diversity dropped roughly linearly as age increased.

Primers used in a second PCR of about 6 to 12 cycles were a sample-barcoded 5' primer and a J-beta primer mix. The study obtained at least 2.5 million CDR3-containing paired-end reads from every sample. One entry per CDR3 protein results from TCRdb running MiXCR on the 5' RACE reads. Among approximately 1.5 million distinct CDR3 sequences, roughly 32% were seen once, and the ten largest hold 10% to 12%. The ends lost 3 bases at V and 3 bases at J; junction bases unmatched: 11. In germline, CDR1 is DFQATT, CDR2 SNEGSKA (reference sequence). CDR3 size: 16 residues. The sequence was collected from a woman under 40 in good health. The chain joins TRBV20-1 to TRBJ1-2, with TRBD1 identical over 9 bases. Sample: blood. This chain's CDR3 is CSARTGQGLLYYGYTF. DNA of the CDR3: TGCAGTGCTAGGACGGGACAGGGTCTCCTTTACTATGGCTACACCTTC.